This T cell receptor beta chain was recovered during a study of T cells in localized non-small cell lung cancer. Assay used: immunoSEQ multiplex PCR; TCRdb lists only in-frame clones, some missing. The sample includes about 3,200 clones, about 24% of them seen just once. This clone has just a few counts. Antigen: not known. Free of atypia, the adjacent lung was collected at least 2 cm away from the tumor margin. Study-level points and caveats: Of the tissues analyzed, uninvolved adjacent lung showed maximal T cell clonality, greater than tumor. Longer overall survival associated with higher blood T cell density; shorter survival with higher adjacent-lung clonality.

The sequence was obtained from a man between 40 and 70 years old with stage III squamous cell lung carcinoma. The sequences come from normal lung tissue next to the tumor, collected before any cancer treatment.

CDR3 sequence reads: CASSLGGKGANVLTF. CDR3 in DNA: TGTGCCAGCAGCTTAGGGGGGAAAGGGGCCAACGTCCTGACTTTC. This rearrangement joins TRBV11-3 to TRBJ2-6; D tentatively fits TRBD1 or TRBD2 (5 bases each). V was clipped by 1 base and J by 4 bases, with 8 bases between them. CDR1 and CDR2 (germline): SGHNT, YENEEA. This CDR3 is built from 15 residues.